Listed below are T cell receptor beta chains from one sample, sequenced in a study of radiotherapy plus CTLA-4 blockade in lung cancer. The data were produced by immunoSEQ multiplex PCR, yet TCRdb's version contains in-frame clones alone and is incomplete. The sample yields tens of thousands of clones, approximately 78% seen once. Sequencing used peripheral blood, obtained from a patient treated with radiotherapy plus ipilimumab. These receptors originate from a human donor with non-small cell lung cancer that progressed on radiotherapy plus ipilimumab. CDR3s include the opening cysteine and the closing phenylalanine or tryptophan. The D gene is left open where the match is weak. Size values are once, few and many counts, or a class for expanded clones, and some rows have none.

d_call: TRBD1
v_call: TRBV30
j_call: TRBJ1-1
clone_size: NA
cdr3_nt: TGTGCCTGGAGTGTCAGACAGGGGAACACTGAAGCTTTCTTT
cdr3_aa: CAWSVRQGNTEAFF

d_call: NA
v_call: TRBV5-8
j_call: TRBJ1-3
clone_size: few
cdr3_nt: TGTGCCAGCAGCCCTTCCGGGGGTCTTGCCATATATTTT
cdr3_aa: CASSPSGGLAIYF

d_call: NA
v_call: TRBV6-5
j_call: TRBJ2-1
clone_size: once
cdr3_nt: TGTGCCAGCAGTTTCCCGGGGACCTATGAGCAGTTCTTC
cdr3_aa: CASSFPGTYEQFF

d_call: TRBD2
v_call: TRBV9
j_call: TRBJ2-2
clone_size: NA
cdr3_nt: TGTGCCAGCAGCTTCGGACTAGCGGGGAGCCCGAGCACCGGGGAGCTGTTTTTT
cdr3_aa: CASSFGLAGSPSTGELFF

d_call: TRBD2
v_call: TRBV19
j_call: TRBJ2-5
clone_size: NA
cdr3_nt: TGTGCCAGTAGTATGAGGCTAGCGGGACCCGCCGGGCGGGAGACCCAGTACTTC
cdr3_aa: CASSMRLAGPAGRETQYF

d_call: NA
v_call: TRBV5-1
j_call: TRBJ1-3
clone_size: NA
cdr3_nt: TGCGCCAGCAGCTTGGAAGGTGACTCTGGAAACACCATATATTTT
cdr3_aa: CASSLEGDSGNTIYF

d_call: NA
v_call: TRBV2
j_call: TRBJ1-5
clone_size: NA
cdr3_nt: TGTGCCAGCAGGGGTGGGAGCAATCAGCCCCAGCATTTT
cdr3_aa: CASRGGSNQPQHF

d_call: NA
v_call: TRBV6-5
j_call: TRBJ2-7
clone_size: NA
cdr3_nt: TGTGCCAGCAGTTACTTTCCCCGGAACGACGAGCAGTACTTC
cdr3_aa: CASSYFPRNDEQYF

d_call: TRBD1
v_call: TRBV28
j_call: TRBJ2-3
clone_size: NA
cdr3_nt: TGTGCCAGCAGATCACCCCCCGGGACAGGGATTATAAATACGCAGTATTTT
cdr3_aa: CASRSPPGTGIINTQYF

d_call: NA
v_call: TRBV11-2
j_call: TRBJ2-6
clone_size: NA
cdr3_nt: TGTGCCAGCAGCTTAGCGGCCACCTCTGGGGCCAACGTCCTGACTTTC
cdr3_aa: CASSLAATSGANVLTF

d_call: TRBD1
v_call: TRBV28
j_call: TRBJ1-2
clone_size: NA
cdr3_nt: TGTGCCAGCAGTCCCGGGACAGGGAGGCATGGCTACACCTTC
cdr3_aa: CASSPGTGRHGYTF

d_call: NA
v_call: TRBV19
j_call: TRBJ2-5
clone_size: few
cdr3_nt: TGTGCCAGTAATAACGGGAAACAAGAGACCCAGTACTTC
cdr3_aa: CASNNGKQETQYF

d_call: NA
v_call: TRBV4-2
j_call: TRBJ2-1
clone_size: once
cdr3_nt: TGTGCCAGCAGCCAAGCCGGGGACAATGAGCAGTTCTTC
cdr3_aa: CASSQAGDNEQFF

d_call: NA
v_call: TRBV14
j_call: TRBJ2-1
clone_size: few
cdr3_nt: TGTGCCAGCAGCCAAGAGCGGTCGGAGCAGTTCTTC
cdr3_aa: CASSQERSEQFF

d_call: NA
v_call: TRBV2
j_call: TRBJ2-3
clone_size: NA
cdr3_nt: TGTGCCAGCATCCCGGACATCCCGATTAGCACAGATACGCAGTATTTT
cdr3_aa: CASIPDIPISTDTQYF

d_call: NA
v_call: TRBV27
j_call: TRBJ1-2
clone_size: NA
cdr3_nt: TGTGCCAGCAGTTTAGACAGGCAGAACTATGGCTACACCTTC
cdr3_aa: CASSLDRQNYGYTF

d_call: NA
v_call: TRBV7-9
j_call: TRBJ1-5
clone_size: NA
cdr3_nt: TGTGCCAGCAGCTTAGACGGTTATCAGCCCCAGCATTTT
cdr3_aa: CASSLDGYQPQHF

d_call: NA
v_call: TRBV6-4
j_call: TRBJ2-1
clone_size: NA
cdr3_nt: TGTGCCAGCACGCCCGCCGCGGGGCGCAGAGATGAGCAGTTCTTC
cdr3_aa: CASTPAAGRRDEQFF

d_call: TRBD2
v_call: TRBV5-6
j_call: TRBJ2-1
clone_size: NA
cdr3_nt: TGTGCCAGCAGCTTGATGGGTACGGCTAGCGGGAGGAATGAGCAGTTCTTC
cdr3_aa: CASSLMGTASGRNEQFF

d_call: TRBD2
v_call: TRBV28
j_call: TRBJ2-1
clone_size: NA
cdr3_nt: TGTGCCAGCAGACCGGGACTAGCGGGAGTCTGGGAGCAGTTCTTC
cdr3_aa: CASRPGLAGVWEQFF

d_call: NA
v_call: TRBV19
j_call: TRBJ1-5
clone_size: NA
cdr3_nt: TGTGCCAGTAACCAAGACGGGACACACAATCAGCCCCAGCATTTT
cdr3_aa: CASNQDGTHNQPQHF

d_call: NA
v_call: TRBV20-1
j_call: TRBJ2-3
clone_size: few
cdr3_nt: TGCAGCGTGGCTAGGGAAGATACGCAGTATTTT
cdr3_aa: CSVAREDTQYF

d_call: NA
v_call: TRBV5-6
j_call: TRBJ1-5
clone_size: NA
cdr3_nt: TGTGCCAGCAGCTTGGGCGGCGGCCCTAATCAGCCCCAGCATTTT
cdr3_aa: CASSLGGGPNQPQHF

d_call: TRBD2
v_call: TRBV29-1
j_call: TRBJ2-2
clone_size: NA
cdr3_nt: TGCAGCGTTGTGGGGACTAGCGGGATCGGGGAGCTGTTTTTT
cdr3_aa: CSVVGTSGIGELFF